These T cell receptor beta chains were read from a single sample in a study of T cells in Graves' hyperthyroidism and ophthalmopathy. TCRdb re-called the multiplex PCR reads with MiXCR, one entry per CDR3 protein. This repertoire shows around 440,000 distinct CDR3 sequences, 15% to 18% found once; its top ten account for approximately 7.5%. The sample taken for sequencing was blood. These receptors originate from a woman under 30 with Graves' hyperthyroidism. CDR3s include the opening cysteine and the closing phenylalanine or tryptophan. The D gene is left open where the match is weak. Clone size, where shown, is once, few, many, or a class for clones that have expanded.

>many|TRBV6-1|TRBJ2-7|14|-
CASSRRDGGPEQYF
TGTGCCAGCTCCCGCCGAGATGGGGGCCCCGAGCAGTACTTC
>-|TRBV19|TRBJ2-2|15|-
CASSIEGGDTGELFF
TGTGCCAGTAGTATAGAAGGAGGGGACACCGGGGAGCTGTTTTTT
>once|TRBV11-3|TRBJ2-7|15|-
CASSPSGTPNYEQYF
TGTGCCAGCTCACCATCCGGGACACCTAACTACGAGCAGTACTTC
>many|TRBV6-1|TRBJ2-7|14|TRBD2
CASSRGVYLNEQYF
TGTGCCAGCAGTCGGGGGGTGTACTTAAACGAGCAGTACTTC
>few|TRBV19|TRBJ2-5|16|TRBD2
CASSIHLAGGPETQYF
TGTGCCAGTAGTATTCATCTAGCGGGAGGGCCGGAGACCCAGTACTTC
>many|TRBV6-1|TRBJ1-1|13|-
CASSVFSNTEAFF
TGTGCCAGCAGTGTCTTCTCGAACACTGAAGCTTTCTTT
>many|TRBV5-1|TRBJ2-1|15|-
CASSTTGTTYNEQFF
TGCGCCAGCAGCACGACAGGAACTACCTACAATGAGCAGTTCTTC
>few|TRBV29-1|TRBJ1-2|12|TRBD1
CSVSGTATGYTF
TGCAGCGTTTCCGGGACAGCAACGGGCTACACCTTC
>many|TRBV27|TRBJ2-1|16|TRBD2
CASSPVAGGPYNEQFF
TGTGCCAGCAGTCCCGTAGCGGGAGGGCCGTACAATGAGCAGTTCTTC
>many|TRBV20-1|TRBJ2-7|13|TRBD2
CSARGTSDNEQYF
TGCAGTGCTAGAGGGACTAGTGACAACGAGCAGTACTTC
>many|TRBV9|TRBJ1-2|16|TRBD1
CASSTRTGGSLRGYTF
TGTGCCAGCAGCACGAGGACAGGGGGCTCACTCCGGGGCTACACCTTC
>many|TRBV4-1|TRBJ1-1|14|-
CASSQTGMNTEAFF
TGCGCCAGCAGCCAAACAGGGATGAACACTGAAGCTTTCTTT
>-|TRBV5-1|TRBJ2-3|14|TRBD1
CASSLGTGEDTQYF
TGCGCCAGCAGCCTCGGGACAGGGGAGGATACGCAGTATTTT
>many|TRBV6-2/TRBV6-3|TRBJ2-1|16|TRBD2
CASSLREGSGGNEQFF
TGTGCCAGCAGTCTCCGGGAGGGTAGCGGGGGGAATGAGCAGTTCTTC
>few|TRBV6-2/TRBV6-3|TRBJ2-1|15|TRBD2
CASSQSGGPYNEQFF
TGTGCCAGCAGCCAAAGCGGGGGGCCCTACAATGAGCAGTTCTTC
>-|TRBV19|TRBJ2-1|16|-
CASSIGTGRPYNEQFF
TGTGCCAGTAGTATAGGCACAGGGCGCCCCTACAATGAGCAGTTCTTC
>many|TRBV9|TRBJ2-3|14|-
CASSVAGRTDTQYF
TGTGCCAGCAGCGTAGCCGGCAGAACAGATACGCAGTATTTT
>-|TRBV7-9|TRBJ1-6|14|-
CAGSLPVAGSPLHF
TGTGCCGGCAGCTTACCAGTTGCCGGTTCACCCCTCCACTTT
>many|TRBV28|TRBJ2-5|16|-
CASSFSTGRNDETQYF
TGTGCCAGCAGTTTTTCAACAGGGCGAAATGACGAGACCCAGTACTTC
>many|TRBV6-1|TRBJ2-3|20|TRBD2
CASTKILLRTSGGEADTQYF
TGTGCCAGCACCAAAATATTACTCCGGACTAGCGGGGGGGAGGCAGATACGCAGTATTTT
>many|TRBV7-6|TRBJ2-1|13|-
CASSADLYNEQFF
TGTGCCAGCAGCGCAGATCTGTACAATGAGCAGTTCTTC
>many|TRBV2|TRBJ1-6|15|TRBD1
CASRIWTGPNSPLHF
TGTGCCAGCAGGATCTGGACAGGGCCTAATTCACCCCTCCACTTT
>many|TRBV5-1|TRBJ2-7|14|-
CASSGYGSSYEQYF
TGCGCCAGCAGCGGTTACGGGAGCTCCTACGAGCAGTACTTC
>many|TRBV29-1|TRBJ1-2|12|-
CSVEAPEGGYTF
TGCAGCGTTGAGGCCCCGGAGGGTGGCTACACCTTC